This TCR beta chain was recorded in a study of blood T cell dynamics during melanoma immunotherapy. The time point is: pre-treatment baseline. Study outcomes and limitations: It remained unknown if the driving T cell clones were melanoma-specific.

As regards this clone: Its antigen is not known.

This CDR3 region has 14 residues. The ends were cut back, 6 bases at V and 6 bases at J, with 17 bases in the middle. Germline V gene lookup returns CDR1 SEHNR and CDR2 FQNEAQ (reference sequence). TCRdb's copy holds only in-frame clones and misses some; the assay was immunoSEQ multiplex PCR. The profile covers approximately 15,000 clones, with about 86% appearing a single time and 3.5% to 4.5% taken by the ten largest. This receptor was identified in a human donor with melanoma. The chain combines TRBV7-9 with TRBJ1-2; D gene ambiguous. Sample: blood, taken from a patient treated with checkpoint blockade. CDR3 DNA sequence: TGTGCCAGCAGTTTGGGATCAAGGCCTAATGGCTACACCTTC. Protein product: CASSLGSRPNGYTF.